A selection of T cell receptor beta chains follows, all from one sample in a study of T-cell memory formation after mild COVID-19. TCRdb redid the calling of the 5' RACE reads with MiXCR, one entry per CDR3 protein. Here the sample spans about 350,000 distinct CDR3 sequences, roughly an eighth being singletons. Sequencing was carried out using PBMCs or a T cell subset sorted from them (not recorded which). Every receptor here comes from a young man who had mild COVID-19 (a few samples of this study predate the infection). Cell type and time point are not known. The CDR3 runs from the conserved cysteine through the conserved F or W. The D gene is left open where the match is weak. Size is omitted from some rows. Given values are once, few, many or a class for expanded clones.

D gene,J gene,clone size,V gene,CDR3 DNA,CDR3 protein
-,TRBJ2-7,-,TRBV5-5,TGTGCCAGCAGCTTGTTCCAGGGTTCCTACGAGCAGTACTTC,CASSLFQGSYEQYF
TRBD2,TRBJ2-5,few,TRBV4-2,TGTGCCAGCAGCCCAAGAACTAGCGGGGGGCGCCAAGAGACCCAGTACTTC,CASSPRTSGGRQETQYF
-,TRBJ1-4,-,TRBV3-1,TGTGCCAGCAGCCTTACACTGTGGGGTGAAAAACTGTTTTTT,CASSLTLWGEKLFF
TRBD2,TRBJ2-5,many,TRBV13,TGTGCCAGCAGCTTGGGAGCGGGGGGGCCTCAAGAGACCCAGTACTTC,CASSLGAGGPQETQYF
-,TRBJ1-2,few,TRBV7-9,TGTGCCAGCAGCTTTGTAGGGCAGCAAATTAACTATGGCTACACCTTC,CASSFVGQQINYGYTF
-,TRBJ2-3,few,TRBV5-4,TGTGCCAGCAGTTTACCGGGGGCCGGGGGGGATACGCAGTATTTT,CASSLPGAGGDTQYF
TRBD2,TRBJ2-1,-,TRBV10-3,TGTGCCATCAGTGGCGGGGGGGATGAGCAGTTCTTC,CAISGGGDEQFF
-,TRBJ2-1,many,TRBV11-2,TGTGCCAGCAACAACGATCCGGGGCGGGTCAATGAGCAGTTCTTC,CASNNDPGRVNEQFF
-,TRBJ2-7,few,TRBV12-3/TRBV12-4,TGTGCCAGCAGTTTCACAACCGAAGGGACCCACGAGCAGTACTTC,CASSFTTEGTHEQYF
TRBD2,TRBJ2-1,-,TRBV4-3,TGCGCCAGCAGCCATCGGGGGGGAACCTACAATGAGCAGTTCTTC,CASSHRGGTYNEQFF
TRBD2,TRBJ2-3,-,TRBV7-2,TGTGCCAGCAGCTCATCTAGCGGGGGGCCGTCAGAGTTGACGCAGTATTTT,CASSSSSGGPSELTQYF
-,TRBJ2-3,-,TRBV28,TGTGCCAGCACCTCAGGCGGGGTCCCAGATACGCAGTATTTT,CASTSGGVPDTQYF
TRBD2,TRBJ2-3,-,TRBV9,TGTGCCAGCAGCGTAGGAGCTCTAGCGGGGGTCCACACAGATACGCAGTATTTT,CASSVGALAGVHTDTQYF
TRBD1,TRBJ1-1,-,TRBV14,TGTGCCAGCAGCCGTGACAGGGGCCCACTTTTGAACACTGAAGCTTTCTTT,CASSRDRGPLLNTEAFF
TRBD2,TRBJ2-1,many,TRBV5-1,TGCGCCAGCAGCCCGGGCGGGGGTGGGTCCTACAATGAGCAGTTCTTC,CASSPGGGGSYNEQFF
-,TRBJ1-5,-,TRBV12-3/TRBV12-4,TGTGCCAGCACTCAACAGGAGAATCAGCCCCAGCATTTT,CASTQQENQPQHF
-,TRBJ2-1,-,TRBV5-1,TGCGCCAGCAGCTTGGTCGGGATATCCTACAATGAGCAGTTCTTC,CASSLVGISYNEQFF
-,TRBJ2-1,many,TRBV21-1,TGTGCCAGCAGCAATCGACTAGCGGGGGGCTATGAGCAGTTCTTC,CASSNRLAGGYEQFF
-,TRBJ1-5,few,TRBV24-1,TGTGCCACCAGCAAGGGGAGGGTCCCTCAGCCCCAGCATTTT,CATSKGRVPQPQHF
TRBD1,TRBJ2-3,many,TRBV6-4,TGTGCCAGCAGTGACTCTCAGGGGGCAACAGATACGCAGTATTTT,CASSDSQGATDTQYF
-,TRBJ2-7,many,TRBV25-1,TGTGCCAGCAGTGAATCGTCCCAGGGCTCCTACGAGCAGTACTTC,CASSESSQGSYEQYF
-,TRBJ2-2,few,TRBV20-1,TGCAGTGCTAGATTAAACGGGGAGCTGTTTTTT,CSARLNGELFF
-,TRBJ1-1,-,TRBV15,TGTGCCACCGGATGGGGCATGAACACTGAAGCTTTCTTT,CATGWGMNTEAFF
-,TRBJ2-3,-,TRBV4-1,TGCGCCAGCAGCCAAGAACGAGGACTTAGCACAGATACGCAGTATTTT,CASSQERGLSTDTQYF
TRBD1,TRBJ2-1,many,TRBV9,TGTGCCAGCAGGGGTTCTGGACAGGGAGGAAATGAGCAGTTCTTC,CASRGSGQGGNEQFF
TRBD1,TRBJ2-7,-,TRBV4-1,TGCGCCAGCAGCCATCGACAGGGTCTGGACGAGCAGTACTTC,CASSHRQGLDEQYF
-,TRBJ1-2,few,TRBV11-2,TGTGCCAGCAGCTTCGGACAGACCTATGGCTACACCTTC,CASSFGQTYGYTF
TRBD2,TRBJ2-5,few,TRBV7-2,TGTGCCAGCAGCTTACTTAGCGGGGGCCTTGGAGAGACCCAGTACTTC,CASSLLSGGLGETQYF
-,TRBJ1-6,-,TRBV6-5,TGTGCCAGCAGTTACTCCAGGGCCGGTAATTCACCCCTCCACTTT,CASSYSRAGNSPLHF